The rows below give T cell receptor beta chains drawn from one sample of a study of beta chain features in type 1 diabetes. Measured with immunoSEQ multiplex PCR; TCRdb has only the in-frame clones, and not every one. The sample consists of 20,000 to 25,000 clones, less than 75% of them appearing once. The sequencing sample was made of stem cell memory CD4+ T cells from blood. These receptors were taken from a young man with type 1 diabetes. Each CDR3 is given with its conserved first and last residue. Each record gives: J gene, D gene, clone size, V gene, CDR3 protein, CDR3 DNA. A D gene is named only where the DNA matches it firmly. Not every row has a clone size; where given, it reads once, few, many or a size class.

J gene: TRBJ2-1; D gene: TRBD2; clone size: -; V gene: TRBV11-2; CDR3 protein: CASSSGLAGGAGGEQFF; CDR3 DNA: TGTGCCAGCAGCTCTGGACTAGCGGGGGGGGCGGGTGGTGAGCAGTTCTTC
J gene: TRBJ2-7; D gene: TRBD2; clone size: -; V gene: TRBV2; CDR3 protein: CALSETSGRYEQYF; CDR3 DNA: TGTGCCCTCAGTGAGACTAGCGGACGCTACGAGCAGTACTTC
J gene: TRBJ2-2; D gene: -; clone size: -; V gene: TRBV19; CDR3 protein: CASSMFGVGELFF; CDR3 DNA: TGTGCCAGTAGTATGTTCGGGGTCGGGGAGCTGTTTTTT
J gene: TRBJ2-7; D gene: -; clone size: -; V gene: TRBV28; CDR3 protein: CASSPRTVYYEQYF; CDR3 DNA: TGTGCCAGCAGTCCCCGGACTGTTTACTACGAGCAGTACTTC
J gene: TRBJ2-5; D gene: -; clone size: -; V gene: TRBV18; CDR3 protein: CASSPRQEETQYF; CDR3 DNA: TGTGCCAGCTCACCTCGACAGGAAGAGACCCAGTACTTC
J gene: TRBJ2-7; D gene: TRBD1; clone size: -; V gene: TRBV25-1; CDR3 protein: CASSEFGTGAYEQYF; CDR3 DNA: TGTGCCAGCAGTGAATTTGGGACAGGGGCCTACGAGCAGTACTTC
J gene: TRBJ2-7; D gene: -; clone size: -; V gene: TRBV28; CDR3 protein: CATLAGGYEQYF; CDR3 DNA: TGTGCCACCTTGGCCGGCGGTTACGAGCAGTACTTC
J gene: TRBJ2-7; D gene: TRBD1; clone size: -; V gene: TRBV15; CDR3 protein: CATSRGKDRGEQYF; CDR3 DNA: TGTGCCACCAGCAGAGGAAAGGACAGGGGGGAGCAGTACTTC
J gene: TRBJ2-7; D gene: TRBD1; clone size: -; V gene: TRBV7-9; CDR3 protein: CASSLPRDSAEQYF; CDR3 DNA: TGTGCCAGCAGCTTACCCCGGGACAGCGCCGAGCAGTACTTC
J gene: TRBJ2-7; D gene: TRBD2; clone size: -; V gene: TRBV11-3; CDR3 protein: CASSLGGSSGRAPEQYF; CDR3 DNA: TGTGCCAGCAGCTTAGGAGGCTCTAGCGGGAGGGCCCCCGAGCAGTACTTC
J gene: TRBJ1-2; D gene: TRBD1; clone size: -; V gene: TRBV27; CDR3 protein: CASSWDRGYGYTF; CDR3 DNA: TGTGCCAGCAGTTGGGACAGGGGGTATGGCTACACCTTC
J gene: TRBJ2-3; D gene: TRBD2; clone size: -; V gene: TRBV2; CDR3 protein: CASSETLAGGQDTQYF; CDR3 DNA: TGTGCCAGCAGTGAAACCCTAGCGGGGGGGCAAGATACGCAGTATTTT
J gene: TRBJ2-1; D gene: -; clone size: few; V gene: TRBV5-1; CDR3 protein: CASSLGVYNEQFF; CDR3 DNA: TGCGCCAGCAGCTTGGGTGTATACAATGAGCAGTTCTTC
J gene: TRBJ1-5; D gene: -; clone size: -; V gene: TRBV7-2; CDR3 protein: CASSPYNQPQHF; CDR3 DNA: TGTGCCAGCAGCCCCTATAATCAGCCCCAGCATTTT
J gene: TRBJ2-3; D gene: TRBD1; clone size: -; V gene: TRBV2; CDR3 protein: CASSAGQDPTDTQYF; CDR3 DNA: TGTGCCAGCAGTGCAGGACAGGACCCCACAGATACGCAGTATTTT